Included here is one T cell receptor beta chain sequence, with context. Its antigen is currently not known. One base away there is no much larger clone; base qualities are not given. The source of the sample is a study of cytomegalovirus exposure and HLA in healthy donors (dated by TCRdb to between 2016 and 2019). Regarding the study in general: An earlier analysis of approximately 640 of the donors reported approximately 300 Gb of sequence data and around 110 million unique TCR beta sequences from roughly 200 million T cells. About 280 gigabases of sequencing data and 78 million or so unique TCR sequences were included in an early release covering around 650 HLA-typed donors. The genetic ancestry cluster associated with self-reported Caucasian donors included roughly four fifths of the approximately 430 genotyped donors. The study aimed to test whether cataloging public T cell receptors could reveal signatures of past pathogen exposure. The study used immunosequencing to profile the T cell repertoires of approximately 690 subjects and linked those repertoires to cytomegalovirus serostatus. Along with the roughly 710-subject first cohort, a separate validation cohort of around 110 different subjects was used. To predict cytomegalovirus infection status, the study brought together high-throughput TCR immunosequencing, statistical association of individual TCRs with disease status, and machine learning. A later analysis re-analyzed previously published TCR beta repertoires from roughly 630 donors and added high-resolution HLA genotyping to study TCR occurrence patterns. Rather than drawing on any new phenotypic data, the later analysis identified candidate immune exposures from TCR beta sequences and the way those sequences occurred across donors. An earlier analysis of more than 450 of the donors used high-throughput TCR beta sequencing to judge whether each TCR beta V gene segment behaved as functional or pseudogenic. Donor age, sex, ethnicity and CMV serostatus were collected together with the repertoire data. Genome-wide SNP genotypes for about 65% of the roughly 700 donors were used in a later genetic analysis, which treated that subset as a discovery cohort. All discovery cohort repertoires had been generated using a single sequencing platform. HLA typing included class I and class II loci at four-digit resolution. The number of donors typed differed by locus, with about 629-630 for A, B, C, DRB1 and DQB1, roughly 550 for DQA1, 600 to 610 for DPA1, and some 440 for DPB1. About five DR-DQ haplotypes were treated as single units for association and clustering because of strong linkage in the cohort. On average, approximately 250,000 unique TCR beta nucleotide sequences were sequenced per donor among some 420 genotyped donors of the cohort, with roughly 18% of those sequences being non-productive. What the research found in general, with its limitations: The classifier was reported to diagnose cytomegalovirus status with high specificity and sensitivity in both the original cohort and the validation cohort. When HLA alleles, especially DR and DQ, strongly co-occurred, TCR associations were difficult to assign to individual alleles. In a later analysis, the rate of TCR association differed among HLA loci, with DRB1 alleles having the most associated TCRs and HLA-C alleles having the fewest. Broadly in line with IMGT annotations, most TCR beta V segments showed up in productive rearrangements about 87% or about 30% of the time in an earlier analysis of some 590 of the donors. The study listed approximately 150 TCR beta chains as associated with cytomegalovirus. Some IMGT-functional V segments, including TRBV6-2 and TRBV6-3, could not be distinguished by the 87-base-pair reads and were therefore excluded. In a later analysis, HLA-associated TCR beta chains were found to be more clonally expanded and to have lower generation probabilities than equally common non-associated chains. An association between a missense DCLRE1C variant and V-gene and J-gene trimming of TCR beta chains was found in a later genetic analysis and replicated in an independent cohort. Because counts were too low, about 15 rarely observed V segments, including chromosome 9 orphons, were left out of the earlier analysis of a few hundred of the donors. Roughly uniform sequencing depth across donors was assumed in presence/absence analyses, although this assumption may not hold. Compared with the roughly 710-donor mean, donors in an Asian-associated ancestry cluster had fewer N-insertions in productive TCRs, according to a later genetic analysis. In a later analysis, most CMV-associated TCR beta chains were found to appear HLA-restricted, with HLA associations seemingly driven largely by CMV exposure. Because some donors lacked HLA typing at each locus, the association tests relied only on the typed subset. In a later analysis, several top co-occurrence clusters were reported to appear linked to parvovirus B19, influenza, CMV and Epstein-Barr virus. In vitro tests confirmed that three of the cytomegalovirus-associated TCR beta chains recognize cytomegalovirus antigens. A cluster of highly shared sequence variants was judged likely to represent a technical artifact of the sequencing pipeline. Linkage disequilibrium might explain the correlated functional status among segregating V segments, but an unknown experimental factor could not be ruled out. For the cohort, immune exposure information was limited to CMV serostatus. While some public TCRs were present in many individuals, most TCR sequences turned up only very rarely across donors. In a later analysis, 15,000 to 20,000 TCR beta sequences were associated with specific HLA alleles at a false discovery rate of 0.05. This cohort had only TCR beta chains sequenced, and the lack of alpha or paired-chain data limited which features could be detected. According to the authors, the approach could potentially be generalized to other disease states and immunological phenotypes. A further reported finding was that TCR beta sequences accurately predicted the HLA-A and HLA-B alleles for most subjects in the first cohort.

Germline trimming: 8 bases from V, 4 bases from J; junction bases outside gene matches: 6. The CDR3 runs 15 residues from the cysteine to the phenylalanine. The DNA shown is the 45-base CDR3, in frame from base 1. CDR1 and CDR2 are read off the germline V gene as ENHRY and SYGVKD. Library construction relied on the immunoSEQ multiplex PCR assay. For the multiplex PCR, a mixture combining 60 forward primers for TCR Vbeta segments and 13 reverse primers for TCR Jbeta segments was used. The CDR3 region of rearranged TCR beta genes was amplified from genomic DNA with a multiplex PCR assay. On the Illumina HiSeq System, the amplified TCR beta libraries were sequenced as 87-base-pair reads. Per the authors' processing: In a later analysis, tens of millions of unique TCR beta chains were counted across the approximately 640 repertoires, and approximately 11 million of these chains were shared by at least two donors. Raw reads were error-corrected and collapsed into unique sequences with a nearest-neighbor algorithm that merged closely related sequences to remove PCR and sequencing errors. Alignment of CDR3 sequences to IMGT reference sequences was used to assign V, D and J gene segments. For a sequence to be retained, a match of at least six nucleotides to both a V gene segment and a J gene segment was required. A rearrangement counted as productive if the CDR3 had no stop codons and remained in frame with V and J, and every other rearrangement counted as non-productive. Following IMGT convention, CDR3 was defined as the stretch from the second conserved V-encoded cysteine to the conserved J-encoded phenylalanine. The earlier analysis of 587 of the donors excluded sequences that lacked an unambiguous match to a single V gene segment. In an earlier analysis of around 600 of the donors, V segments were called functional above 56.7% productive rearrangements and were called segregating when the between-donor standard deviation exceeded 5%. A statistical classification framework was built to diagnose cytomegalovirus status from the catalog of TCR beta chain sequences. In a later analysis, TCR nucleotide sequences were compared against IMGT/GENE-DB human TR gene sequences so that V and J genes could be assigned. In a later analysis, CDR3 sequences and most-parsimonious VDJ recombination scenarios were assigned using the TCRdist pipeline. A later analysis defined each TCR beta chain by its CDR3 amino acid sequence plus V-gene family, and excluded reads lacking a unique V-gene family. In a later analysis, nearly 600 highly shared, low-generation-probability nucleotide sequences were removed to address suspected cross-contamination and a sequencing artifact. For each public chain, a later analysis derived a clonal expansion index from normalized ranks of inferred template counts within each repertoire. In a later analysis, generation probabilities were computed with a VDJ recombination model fitted to out-of-frame rearrangements, and the resulting probabilities were checked against IGoR. A later analysis scored TCR-TCR, TCR-HLA and TCR-CMV co-occurrence with hypergeometric tests, applying a repertoire-size bias correction to TCR pairs. A later analysis estimated false discovery rates by permuting HLA or CMV assignments 20 times. In a later analysis, co-occurring TCRs were grouped using DBSCAN, and TCRdist sequence similarity was added for clustering within HLA-allele-positive subsets. Co-occurrence clustering excluded repertoires with fewer than 30,000 or more than 120,000 public chains, plus five with anomalous nucleotide sharing. TCRdb provides this immuneACCESS table in a form limited to in-frame rearrangements. Some clones are lacking; in checked studies, under half of them reflect an unresolved V gene, and why the rest are absent is not known. V and J calls and clone size come straight from that table; D and trimming were deduced from the DNA. This sample has 150,000 to 200,000 clones in its table, and around four fifths of those were observed once. The ten largest clones take up approximately 2% of the sample.

The cohort was made up of roughly 670 healthy bone marrow donors. Cohort members were all nominally healthy when sampled, although unrecorded immune exposures were likely present. The donor tested CMV seronegative and was one of the 352 seronegative cohort members. Each donor provided a peripheral blood sample, and peripheral blood mononuclear cells were used for TCR beta sequencing. Genomic DNA was extracted from the blood cell samples with the Qiagen DNeasy Blood Extraction Kit. The material sequenced was PBMCs. The chain is encoded by TRBV10-3 joined to TRBJ2-3; 13 junctional bases match TRBD2. The clonotype comes from a man between 18 and 35 years old in good health and CMV-seronegative. The CDR3 region: CAIRLTSGGSDTQYF. In nucleotide form, the sequence is TGTGCCATCCGCCTGACTAGCGGGGGGTCAGATACGCAGTATTTT.